The rows below give T cell receptor beta chains drawn from one sample of a study of beta chain features in type 1 diabetes. Produced via immunoSEQ multiplex PCR; TCRdb's table is partial and in-frame only. The repertoire holds 330,000 or so clones, with around 15% as singletons. Sequencing was performed on central memory CD4+ T cells from blood. These receptors were taken from a man younger than 40 in good health. Each CDR3 is given with its conserved first and last residue. A D gene is named only where the DNA matches it firmly. The size entry is marked missing in some rows and otherwise reads once, few, many or a size class.

D gene	J gene	V gene	clone size	CDR3 DNA	CDR3 protein
TRBD1	TRBJ2-4	TRBV10-3	many	TGTGCCATCAGTACAGGGGGCGCTGAAAACATTCAGTACTTC	CAISTGGAENIQYF
-	TRBJ1-2	TRBV5-4	-	TGTGCCACTAAAATAGATATGACAGGCTTCTATGGCTACACCTTC	CATKIDMTGFYGYTF
-	TRBJ2-5	TRBV5-1	few	TGCGCCAGCAGCACGGCCAGAAAAGAGACCCAGTACTTC	CASSTARKETQYF
-	TRBJ2-5	TRBV6-6	-	TGTGCCAGCAGATCGCCGGAGACCCAGTACTTC	CASRSPETQYF
-	TRBJ1-4	TRBV7-9	-	TGTGCCAGCAGCCCTCTACAGGGTGGCACTAATGAAAAACTGTTTTTT	CASSPLQGGTNEKLFF
-	TRBJ1-2	TRBV6-1	-	TGTGCCAGCAGTGAATTTGCACAGGGTGGCTACACCTTC	CASSEFAQGGYTF
-	TRBJ1-5	TRBV11-2	-	TGTGCCAGCAGCTTAGTAGGTGGAAGCAATCAGCCCCAGCATTTT	CASSLVGGSNQPQHF
TRBD1	TRBJ2-3	TRBV7-8	many	TGTGCCAGCAGCTTAAGACAGGGTGGTACGCAGTATTTT	CASSLRQGGTQYF
-	TRBJ1-4	TRBV29-1	-	TGCAGCGTGCTGGGGGCGCGGGCTAATGAAAAACTGTTTTTT	CSVLGARANEKLFF
TRBD2	TRBJ2-1	TRBV5-4	few	TGTGCCAGCAGCCAAGATGGGCCTAGCGGGACTGAGCAGTTCTTC	CASSQDGPSGTEQFF
-	TRBJ2-5	TRBV29-1	many	TGCAGCGTTAGGAGGGACGTCCAAGAGACCCAGTACTTC	CSVRRDVQETQYF
TRBD2	TRBJ2-1	TRBV18	-	TGTGCCAGCTCACAAAGGACTAGCGGGAGTGGCTACAATGAGCAGTTCTTC	CASSQRTSGSGYNEQFF
-	TRBJ2-2	TRBV11-3	many	TGTGCCAGCAGCTTAGGCGGCGGGCCGAACACCGGGGAGCTGTTTTTT	CASSLGGGPNTGELFF
-	TRBJ2-5	TRBV5-4	few	TGTGCCAGCAGCTTTAGGGAGACCCAGTACTTC	CASSFRETQYF
TRBD2	TRBJ2-1	TRBV2	few	TGTGCCAGCAGTGAAGCGCTCGGGAGGGAGCAGTTCTTC	CASSEALGREQFF
-	TRBJ2-3	TRBV4-3	-	TGCGCCAGCAGCCAAGATATCCTGGTGGATAGCACAGATACGCAGTATTTT	CASSQDILVDSTDTQYF
-	TRBJ1-4	TRBV2	few	TGTGCCAGCAGGGCAACCGAAGCCATTGAAAAACTGTTTTTT	CASRATEAIEKLFF
-	TRBJ2-1	TRBV7-2	few	TGTGCCAGCAGCTTAGAACAGATGCCTCACAATGAGCAGTTCTTC	CASSLEQMPHNEQFF
-	TRBJ2-6	TRBV5-4	many	TGTGCCAGCAGCGCCACGGGGAAGGGAGCCAACGTCCTGACTTTC	CASSATGKGANVLTF
-	TRBJ1-5	TRBV19	many	TGTGCCATCAATCAGCCCCAGCATTTT	CAINQPQHF
TRBD1	TRBJ2-4	TRBV4-1	-	TGCGCCAGCAGCAAGAGTACAGGGGGCTCGAAAAACATTCAGTACTTC	CASSKSTGGSKNIQYF
-	TRBJ2-7	TRBV20-1	few	TGCAGTGCACTTACGACCTACGAGCAGTACTTC	CSALTTYEQYF
-	TRBJ2-5	TRBV7-7	-	TGTGCTAGCAGCTACGGGAACCAAGAGACCCAGTACTTC	CASSYGNQETQYF
-	TRBJ2-2	TRBV9	-	TGTGCCAGCAGCGCCGCTGGGGCCTTCACCGGGGAGCTGTTTTTT	CASSAAGAFTGELFF
-	TRBJ1-1	TRBV6-5	-	TGTGCCAGCAGTTTAGGGGGTAAAGCTTTCTTT	CASSLGGKAFF
-	TRBJ1-2	TRBV11-2	few	TGTGCCAGCAGCTTAGCAGGCAGGGAGGGCTACACCTTC	CASSLAGREGYTF
-	TRBJ2-2	TRBV11-3	many	TGTGCCAGCAGCTTAGGGGCAGCGACCGGGGAGCTGTTTTTT	CASSLGAATGELFF
-	TRBJ1-1	TRBV6-5	few	TGTGCCAGCAGGACCCCGGCCACGAACACTGAAGCTTTCTTT	CASRTPATNTEAFF
TRBD1	TRBJ2-5	TRBV6-5	-	TGTGCCAGCAGTTGGAGTAACAGGGGGCAAGAGACCCAGTACTTC	CASSWSNRGQETQYF
TRBD2	TRBJ2-5	TRBV7-7	-	TGTGCCAGCAGCCCAAGCGGGGGGGTCCAAGAGACCCAGTACTTC	CASSPSGGVQETQYF
-	TRBJ2-4	TRBV4-3	few	TGCGCCAGCAGCCAATACCACCTAGCCAAAAACATTCAGTACTTC	CASSQYHLAKNIQYF